This passage covers 15 T cell receptor beta chains from one sample sequenced in a study of cytomegalovirus exposure and HLA in healthy donors. The PCR contained 60 Vbeta and 13 Jbeta primers. Profiled with immunoSEQ multiplex PCR; TCRdb holds only in-frame clones, not every one. Of some 60,000 clones listed, roughly 86% are singletons. Sequencing used PBMCs. Source of these receptors: a man between 18 and 29 years old in good health and CMV-seronegative.

V usage is TRBV29-1 and J usage is TRBJ2-5; 7 bases agree with TRBD1. The DNA end favors TRBJ2-7, so the J call may be wrong. The CDR3 runs to 13 residues. The germline V gene has CDR1 SQVTM and CDR2 ANQGSEA. The CDR3: CSVSDRASYEQYF. In DNA form, the CDR3 reads TGCAGCGTTTCCGACAGGGCCTCCTACGAGCAGTACTTC.

The rearrangement links TRBV4-1 to TRBJ2-1, with D maybe TRBD1 (5 bases). CDR3 length equals 16 residues. Germline assignment: CDR1 MGHRA and CDR2 YSYEKL. The V end lost 0 bases, the J end lost 3 bases, and 12 bases lay between the germline ends. The CDR3 DNA follows: TGCGCCAGCAGCCAAGAAGGGCAGGGCTTCTACAATGAGCAGTTCTTC. It codes for CASSQEGQGFYNEQFF.

This rearrangement joins TRBV7-8 to TRBJ1-4, with D maybe TRBD1 (5 bases). The CDR3 sequence is 17 residues long. Between the trimmed V and J ends, which lost 5 bases and 0 bases, there was a span of 16 bases. Germline loops: CDR1 SGHVS, CDR2 FQNEAQ. CDR3 sequence reads: CASSPRAEGATNEKLFF. Written as DNA, the CDR3 is TGTGCCAGCAGCCCCAGGGCGGAGGGAGCAACTAATGAAAAACTGTTTTTT.

This chain's CDR3 is CASSARQGAYNEQFF. CDR3 in DNA: TGTGCCAGCAGCGCCCGACAGGGAGCCTACAATGAGCAGTTCTTC. This chain joins TRBV9 and TRBJ2-1, with 7 bases lining up with TRBD1. The CDR3 covers 15 residues. CDR1 is SGDLS, CDR2 YYNGEE, per germline. The V segment lost 3 bases and the J segment 2 bases; nucleotides outside the gene matches: 5. Combining the CDR3 with reference TRBV9 and TRBJ2-1 gives the whole variable domain DSGVTQTPKHLITATGQRVTLRCSPRSGDLSVYWYQQSLDQGLQFLIQYYNGEERAKGNILERFSAQQFPDLHSELNLSSLELGDSALYFCASSARQGAYNEQFFGPGTRLTVL.

The rearrangement uses TRBV5-8 and TRBJ2-7, with 12 nucleotides matching TRBD2. The V segment lost 5 bases and the J segment 1 base; nucleotides outside the gene matches: 4. CDR3 length: 15 amino acids. The V gene's germline CDR1 is SGHTS and CDR2 YDEGEE. In DNA, the CDR3 is TGTGCCAGCAGTTTCGGGACTAGCGGGTCCTACGAGCAGTACTTC. Translation: CASSFGTSGSYEQYF.

The chain couples TRBV27 to TRBJ1-6; no firm D call. Trimming removed 4 bases from V and 9 bases from J, with 16 bases in between. The germline gives CDR1 MNHEY, CDR2 SMNVEV (reference sequence). This CDR3 region has 15 residues. For the CDR3, the DNA is TGTGCCAGCAGTTCCCCGGACGGGAGGCGTTCACCCCTCCACTTT. The encoded protein is CASSSPDGRRSPLHF.

CDR3: CASSQVSRGGETQYF. For the CDR3, the DNA is TGTGCCAGCAGCCAGGTGTCGCGGGGCGGAGAGACCCAGTACTTC. V usage is TRBV6-1 and J usage is TRBJ2-5; D may be TRBD2 (6 bases). V lost 6 bases, J lost 4 bases, and 18 bases lay in between. CDR1 MNHNS and CDR2 SASEGT come from the germline V gene. The CDR3 extends over 15 amino acids.

The chain employs TRBV6-5 and TRBJ2-7; weak D call: TRBD2 (5 bases). Germline V gene sequence: CDR1 MNHEY, CDR2 SVGAGI. Trimming shortened V by 4 bases and J by 0 bases, and 10 bases separated the two germline ends. This CDR3 region has 14 residues. CDR3 DNA: TGTGCCAGCAGTTGGACGAGGGCCTCCTACGAGCAGTACTTC. It codes for CASSWTRASYEQYF.

The chain employs TRBV7-9 and TRBJ2-7; TRBD1 matches at 8 bases. Per the germline V gene, CDR1 is SEHNR and CDR2 is FQNEAQ (reference sequence). The CDR3 extends over 12 amino acids. With 5 bases clipped from V and 7 bases from J, the junction kept 4 bases outside the gene matches. CDR3 sequence: CASSRQGTEQYF. The CDR3 DNA reads as TGTGCCAGCAGCCGACAGGGGACGGAGCAGTACTTC.

J is TRBJ2-7 and V is TRBV6-6; a possible D gene is TRBD2 (6 bases). Germline V gene data show CDR1 as MNHNY and CDR2 as SVGAGI (reference sequence). Trimming removed 5 bases at V and 7 bases at J, with 9 bases between. The CDR3 is 11 amino acids. CDR3 loop: CASSTGGEQYF. CDR3 bases: TGTGCCAGCAGTACCGGGGGTGAGCAGTACTTC.

The rearrangement links TRBV27 to TRBJ2-3; tentative D call: TRBD2 (5 bases). The V end lost 3 bases, the J end lost 2 bases, and 9 bases lay between the germline ends. The length of the CDR3 is 14 residues. The germline gives CDR1 MNHEY, CDR2 SMNVEV (reference sequence). The CDR3 region is CASSFGLNTDTQYF. CDR3 bases: TGTGCCAGCAGTTTCGGACTCAACACAGATACGCAGTATTTT.

This clone occurred a few times. CDR3 DNA: TGTGCCAGCAGCCCCACACGACAAGAGACCCAGTACTTC. Its translation: CASSPTRQETQYF. The chain uses TRBV7-2 and TRBJ2-5, with D unclear. Germline V CDR1 and CDR2: SGHTA, FQGNSA. V dropped 5 bases and J dropped 2 bases, with 9 bases sitting between them. This CDR3 is built from 13 residues.

This clone was counted once. The rearrangement joins TRBV6-1 to TRBJ1-4; D is perhaps TRBD1 (6 bases). The CDR3 extends over 15 amino acids. Germline V gene lookup returns CDR1 MNHNS and CDR2 SASEGT. V lost 7 bases and J 2 bases, leaving 14 bases between the germline ends. The CDR3 DNA reads as TGTGCCAGCACCAACAGGGAACGGACTAATGAAAAACTGTTTTTT. This codes for CASTNRERTNEKLFF.

This clone has a handful of counts. The chain combines TRBV30 with TRBJ1-2; D is uncertain. The germline V and J ends were trimmed by 7 bases and 4 bases, with 16 bases remaining between them. Germline V gene lookup returns CDR1 GTSNPN and CDR2 SVGIG (reference sequence). This CDR3 region has 13 residues. CDR3 coding DNA: TGTGCCTATGGAAAACCGGCGGGCTATGGCTACACCTTC. Protein product: CAYGKPAGYGYTF. The full variable domain, rest sourced from reference TRBV30 and TRBJ1-2, is SQTIHQWPATLVQPVGSPLSLECTVEGTSNPNLYWYRQAAGRGLQLLFYSVGIGQISSEVPQNLSASRPQDRQFILSSKKLLLSDSGFYLCAYGKPAGYGYTFGSGTRLTVV.

With respect to this clone: The germline gene is not matched at one end of the junction; a read error may be the cause. This chain uses TRBV7-7 with TRBJ2-5, with 8 bases matching TRBD1. The CDR3 sequence is 15 residues long. Germline V lookup: CDR1 SSHAT, CDR2 FNYEAQ (reference sequence). In DNA form, the CDR3 reads TGTGCTAGCAGCACCGACAGGGGTCATGGGGAGACCCAGTACTTC. Translated: CASSTDRGHGETQYF.